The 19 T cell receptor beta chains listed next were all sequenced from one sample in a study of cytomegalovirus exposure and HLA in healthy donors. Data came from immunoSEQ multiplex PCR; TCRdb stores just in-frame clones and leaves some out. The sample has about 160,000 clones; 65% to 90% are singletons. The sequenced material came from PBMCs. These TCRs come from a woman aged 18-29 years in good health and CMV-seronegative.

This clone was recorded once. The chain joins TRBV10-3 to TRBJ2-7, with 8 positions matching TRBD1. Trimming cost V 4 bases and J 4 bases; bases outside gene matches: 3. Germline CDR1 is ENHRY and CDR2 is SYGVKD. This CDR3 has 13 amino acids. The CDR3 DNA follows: TGTGCCATCAGTGCAAGGACAGGGTACGAGCAGTACTTC. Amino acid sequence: CAISARTGYEQYF.

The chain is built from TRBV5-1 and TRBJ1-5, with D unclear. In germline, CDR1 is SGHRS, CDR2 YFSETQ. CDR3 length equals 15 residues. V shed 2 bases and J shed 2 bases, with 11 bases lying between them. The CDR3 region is CASSLTGIRNQPQHF. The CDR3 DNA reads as TGCGCCAGCAGCTTAACGGGGATACGCAATCAGCCCCAGCATTTT.

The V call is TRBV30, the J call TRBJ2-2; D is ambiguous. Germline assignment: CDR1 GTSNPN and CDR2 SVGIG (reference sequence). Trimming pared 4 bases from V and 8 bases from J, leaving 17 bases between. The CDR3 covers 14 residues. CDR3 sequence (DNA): TGTGCCTGGAAAAGGCAGGCCTTGGTGGGGGAGCTGTTTTTT. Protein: CAWKRQALVGELFF.

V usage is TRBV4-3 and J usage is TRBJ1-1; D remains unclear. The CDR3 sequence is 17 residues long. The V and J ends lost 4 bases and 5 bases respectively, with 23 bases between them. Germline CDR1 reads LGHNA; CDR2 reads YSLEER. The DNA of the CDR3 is TGCGCCAGCAGCCCCCTTAGGCGGAGGGCCAAAGGGACTGAAGCTTTCTTT. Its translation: CASSPLRRRAKGTEAFF.

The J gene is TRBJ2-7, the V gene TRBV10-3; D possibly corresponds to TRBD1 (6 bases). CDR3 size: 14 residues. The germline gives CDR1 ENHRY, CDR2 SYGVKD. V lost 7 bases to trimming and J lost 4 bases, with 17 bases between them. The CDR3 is CAIKAAGDLYEQYF. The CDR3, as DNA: TGTGCCATCAAGGCGGCAGGGGACCTGTACGAGCAGTACTTC.

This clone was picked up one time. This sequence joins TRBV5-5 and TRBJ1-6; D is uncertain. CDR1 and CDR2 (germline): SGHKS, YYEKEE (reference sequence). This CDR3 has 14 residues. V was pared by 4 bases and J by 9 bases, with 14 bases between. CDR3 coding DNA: TGTGCCAGCAGCCCCACAGCCGACGGTTCACCCCTCCACTTT. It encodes CASSPTADGSPLHF. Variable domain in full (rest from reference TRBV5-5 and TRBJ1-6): DAGVTQSPTHLIKTRGQQVTLRCSPISGHKSVSWYQQVLGQGPQFIFQYYEKEERGRGNFPDRFSARQFPNYSSELNVNALLLGDSALYLCASSPTADGSPLHFGNGTRLTVT.

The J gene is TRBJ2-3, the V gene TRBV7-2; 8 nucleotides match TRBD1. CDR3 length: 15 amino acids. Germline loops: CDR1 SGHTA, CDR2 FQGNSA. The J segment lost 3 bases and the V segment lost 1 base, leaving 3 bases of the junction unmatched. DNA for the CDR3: TGTGCCAGCAGCTTAGTAGGACAGGGAACAGATACGCAGTATTTT. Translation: CASSLVGQGTDTQYF.

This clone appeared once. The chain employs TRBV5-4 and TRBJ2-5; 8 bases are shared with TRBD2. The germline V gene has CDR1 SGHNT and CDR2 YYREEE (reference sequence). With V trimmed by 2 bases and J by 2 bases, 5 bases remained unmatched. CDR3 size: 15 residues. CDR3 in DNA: TGTGCCAGCAGCTTAGATCCGGGGGGGCAAGAGACCCAGTACTTC. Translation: CASSLDPGGQETQYF.

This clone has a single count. The chain's CDR3 is CASSPAGRAGLGDTQYF. The DNA for the CDR3 is TGCGCCAGCAGCCCTGCTGGGCGAGCGGGCTTGGGGGATACGCAGTATTTT. The rearrangement uses TRBV5-1 and TRBJ2-3, with D tentatively TRBD2 (6 bases). This CDR3 comprises 17 residues. V lost 4 bases, J lost 6 bases, and 24 bases lay in between. Looked up from germline, CDR1 is SGHRS and CDR2 is YFSETQ.

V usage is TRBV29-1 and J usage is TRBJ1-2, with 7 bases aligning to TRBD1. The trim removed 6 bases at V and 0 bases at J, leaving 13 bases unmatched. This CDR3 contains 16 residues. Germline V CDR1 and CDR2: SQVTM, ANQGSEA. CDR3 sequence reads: CSVRPRRDSSNYGYTF. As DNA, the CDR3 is TGCAGCGTCCGTCCCCGCCGGGACAGTTCTAACTATGGCTACACCTTC.

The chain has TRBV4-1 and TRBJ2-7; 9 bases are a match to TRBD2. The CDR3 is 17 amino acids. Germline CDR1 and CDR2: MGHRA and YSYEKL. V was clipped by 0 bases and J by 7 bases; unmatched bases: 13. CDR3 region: CASSQDIASLAGREQYF. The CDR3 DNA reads TGCGCCAGCAGCCAAGATATTGCGAGCCTAGCGGGGAGGGAGCAGTACTTC.

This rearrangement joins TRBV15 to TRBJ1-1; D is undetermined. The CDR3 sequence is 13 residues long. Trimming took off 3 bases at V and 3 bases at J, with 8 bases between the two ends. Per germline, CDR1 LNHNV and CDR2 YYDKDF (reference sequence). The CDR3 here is CATSRTRDTEAFF. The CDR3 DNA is TGTGCCACCAGCAGGACAAGAGACACTGAAGCTTTCTTT.

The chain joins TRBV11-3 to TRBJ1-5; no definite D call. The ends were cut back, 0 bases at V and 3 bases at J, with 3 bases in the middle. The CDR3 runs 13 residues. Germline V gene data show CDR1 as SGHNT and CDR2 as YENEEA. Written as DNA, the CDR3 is TGTGCCAGCAGCTTAGACGTCAATCAGCCCCAGCATTTT. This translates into CASSLDVNQPQHF.

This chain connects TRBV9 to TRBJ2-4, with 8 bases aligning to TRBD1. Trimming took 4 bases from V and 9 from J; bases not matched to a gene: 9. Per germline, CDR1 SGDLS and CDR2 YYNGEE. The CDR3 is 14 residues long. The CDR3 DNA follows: TGTGCCAGCAGCCCCGGACAGGGTGGAGGCATTCAGTACTTC. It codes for CASSPGQGGGIQYF.

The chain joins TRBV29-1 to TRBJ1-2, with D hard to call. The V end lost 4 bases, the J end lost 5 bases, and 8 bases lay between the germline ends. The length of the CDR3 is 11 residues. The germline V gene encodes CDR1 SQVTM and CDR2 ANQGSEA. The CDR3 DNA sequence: TGCAGCGTTGGTACCGAGTATGGCTACACCTTC. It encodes CSVGTEYGYTF.

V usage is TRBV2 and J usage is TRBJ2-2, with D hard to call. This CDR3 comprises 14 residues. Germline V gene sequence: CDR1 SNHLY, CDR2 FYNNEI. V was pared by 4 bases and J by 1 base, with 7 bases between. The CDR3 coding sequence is TGTGCCAGCAGTGGTACAGTGAACACCGGGGAGCTGTTTTTT. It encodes CASSGTVNTGELFF.

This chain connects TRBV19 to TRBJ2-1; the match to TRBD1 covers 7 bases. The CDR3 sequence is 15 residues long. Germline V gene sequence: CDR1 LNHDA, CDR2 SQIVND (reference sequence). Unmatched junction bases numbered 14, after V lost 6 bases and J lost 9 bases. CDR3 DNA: TGTGCCAGTAGCCGGGACAGAGCCCTGAACGGTGAGCAGTTCTTC. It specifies CASSRDRALNGEQFF.

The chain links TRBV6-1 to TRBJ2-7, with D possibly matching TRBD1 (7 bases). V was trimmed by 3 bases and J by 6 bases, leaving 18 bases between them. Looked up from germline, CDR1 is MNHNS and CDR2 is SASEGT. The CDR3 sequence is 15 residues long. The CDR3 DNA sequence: TGTGCCAGCAGTGATAGTCGACAGGGACTTGGCGAGCAGTACTTC. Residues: CASSDSRQGLGEQYF.

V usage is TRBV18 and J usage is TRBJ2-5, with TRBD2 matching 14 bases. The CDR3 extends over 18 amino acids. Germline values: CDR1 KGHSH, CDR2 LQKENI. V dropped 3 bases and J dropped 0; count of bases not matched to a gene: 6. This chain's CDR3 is CASSPRTSGRQYQETQYF. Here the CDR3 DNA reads TGTGCCAGCTCACCGAGGACTAGCGGGAGGCAATACCAAGAGACCCAGTACTTC.